A selection of T cell receptor beta chains follows, all from one sample in a study of CD8 T cells in ankylosing spondylitis. TCRdb analysed the 5' RACE reads with MiXCR anew, one entry per CDR3 protein. The table lists fewer than 400,000 distinct CDR3 sequences, 7.5% to 9% of them singletons, with 14% to 15% in the top ten. Sequencing was done on a sample of blood, either unsorted or a sorted T cell fraction (not recorded which). These receptors were collected from a male donor with ankylosing spondylitis. The CDR3 runs from the conserved cysteine through the conserved F or W. A D gene is named only where the DNA matches it firmly. Part of the rows lack a size; the others show once, few, many or a class for expanded clones.

j_call d_call v_call clone_size cdr3_aa cdr3_nt
TRBJ1-1 . TRBV29-1 many CSAGWIGTEAFF TGCAGCGCCGGATGGATCGGCACTGAAGCTTTCTTT
TRBJ2-1 TRBD2 TRBV6-5 few CASSYSGAGGRHEQFF TGTGCCAGCAGTTACTCGGGAGCGGGAGGTCGGCATGAGCAGTTCTTC
TRBJ2-6 . TRBV27 . CASSKEIGGANVLTF TGTGCCAGCAGTAAAGAAATCGGGGGGGCCAACGTCCTGACTTTC
TRBJ2-7 TRBD1 TRBV18 . CASSRQGKDEQYF TGTGCCAGCTCAAGACAGGGAAAGGACGAGCAGTACTTC
TRBJ2-7 . TRBV29-1 many CSVRAGPTYEQYF TGCAGCGTTCGGGCGGGGCCCACCTACGAGCAGTACTTC
TRBJ1-5 . TRBV7-2 few CASSPAGSLNQPQHF TGTGCCAGCAGCCCGGCAGGATCCCTCAATCAGCCCCAGCATTTT
TRBJ2-7 . TRBV20-1 few CSASLRGYEQYF TGCAGTGCTAGTCTCCGGGGCTACGAGCAGTACTTC
TRBJ2-1 . TRBV29-1 many CSVYGGGLNYNEQFF TGCAGCGTTTACGGAGGGGGACTAAATTACAATGAGCAGTTCTTC
TRBJ1-5 . TRBV6-2/TRBV6-3 . CASSYVGDFQPQHF TGTGCCAGCAGTTACGTGGGGGATTTTCAGCCCCAGCATTTT
TRBJ1-1 . TRBV12-3/TRBV12-4 . CASSFGRTTEAFF TGTGCCAGCAGTTTCGGGCGAACCACTGAAGCTTTCTTT
TRBJ2-2 . TRBV2 many CASSAEGPFSGELFF TGTGCCAGCAGTGCTGAGGGACCCTTTTCCGGGGAGCTGTTTTTT
TRBJ1-1 . TRBV5-6 . CASSSGADGYTEAFF TGTGCCAGCAGCTCAGGGGCCGATGGTTACACTGAAGCTTTCTTT
TRBJ2-1 . TRBV7-6 once CASSLRALTQSYNEQFF TGTGCCAGCAGCTTACGTGCTTTAACACAGTCCTACAATGAGCAGTTCTTC
TRBJ2-3 . TRBV7-9 . CASSSGARRTDTQYF TGTGCCAGCAGCTCCGGGGCGAGGCGGACAGATACGCAGTATTTT
TRBJ1-5 . TRBV19 many CASSGPGLLHF TGTGCCAGTAGTGGACCAGGTTTACTTCATTTT
TRBJ2-1 TRBD1 TRBV7-9 . CASIGTGGEDEQFF TGTGCCAGCATAGGGACAGGGGGCGAGGATGAGCAGTTCTTC
TRBJ2-5 . TRBV11-2 . CASSSKPSTRSGEWETQYF TGTGCCAGCAGCTCCAAACCGTCGACGAGGTCGGGGGAGTGGGAGACCCAGTACTTC
TRBJ2-7 . TRBV9 few CASSTGISYEQYF TGTGCCAGCAGCACAGGGATCTCCTACGAGCAGTACTTC
TRBJ2-3 TRBD2 TRBV9 . CASSVGYRGSRTDTQYF TGTGCCAGCAGCGTAGGGTATCGCGGGAGCCGCACAGATACGCAGTATTTT
TRBJ2-7 . TRBV11-2 . CASSLDRGPGLTYEQYF TGTGCCAGCAGCTTAGATCGGGGACCGGGACTTACCTACGAGCAGTACTTC
TRBJ1-1 TRBD1 TRBV19 many CASSAGTVNTEAFF TGTGCCAGTAGTGCCGGGACAGTGAACACTGAAGCTTTCTTT
TRBJ2-2 . TRBV12-3/TRBV12-4 few CASSLTMGTGELFF TGTGCCAGCAGTTTAACTATGGGGACCGGGGAGCTGTTTTTT
TRBJ1-1 . TRBV25-1 . CASSVEGDHTEAFF TGTGCCAGCAGCGTCGAGGGGGACCACACTGAAGCTTTCTTT
TRBJ1-5 . TRBV5-6 . CASSPRDGVNQPQHF TGTGCCAGCAGCCCCCGGGACGGAGTCAATCAGCCCCAGCATTTT
TRBJ1-1 TRBD1 TRBV4-2 . CASSWTGATNTEAFF TGTGCCAGCAGCTGGACAGGGGCGACGAACACTGAAGCTTTCTTT
TRBJ2-6 . TRBV29-1 large CSVEGREISGANVLTF TGCAGCGTTGAAGGCAGGGAAATTTCTGGGGCCAACGTCCTGACTTTC
TRBJ2-1 . TRBV11-3 . CASSVWTSSYNEQFF TGTGCCAGCAGCGTTTGGACTTCTTCCTACAATGAGCAGTTCTTC
TRBJ2-1 . TRBV4-2 . CASSQDRGVPSSYNEQFF TGTGCCAGCAGCCAAGATCGCGGGGTCCCTAGCTCCTACAATGAGCAGTTCTTC
TRBJ2-7 . TRBV12-3/TRBV12-4 . CASSSDSSHTDEQYF TGTGCCAGCAGTTCCGACAGTTCCCATACCGACGAGCAGTACTTC
TRBJ2-7 TRBD1 TRBV28 once CASSSGQGAAPSSYEQYF TGTGCCAGCAGCTCCGGACAGGGGGCCGCGCCCAGCTCCTACGAGCAGTACTTC
TRBJ2-3 . TRBV20-1 few CSAHTDTQYF TGCAGTGCTCACACAGATACGCAGTATTTT
TRBJ2-7 . TRBV5-4 few CASTRGTSSYEQYF TGTGCCAGCACTAGAGGGACAAGCTCCTACGAGCAGTACTTC
TRBJ1-1 TRBD1 TRBV5-4 few CASSSGTGALSTEAFF TGTGCCAGCAGCTCCGGGACAGGGGCCTTGAGCACTGAAGCTTTCTTT
TRBJ1-4 . TRBV9 . CASSEGDRTRRELFF TGTGCCAGCAGCGAAGGGGACCGGACCCGGAGGGAACTGTTTTTT
TRBJ2-7 TRBD2 TRBV30 . CAWSAGLAATYEQYF TGTGCCTGGAGCGCGGGACTAGCGGCTACCTACGAGCAGTACTTC
TRBJ2-1 . TRBV5-1 many CASSLVGDEQFF TGCGCCAGCAGCTTGGTAGGGGATGAGCAGTTCTTC
TRBJ2-7 . TRBV4-1 few CASGPGGTSYEQYF TGCGCCAGCGGTCCAGGTGGGACCTCCTACGAGCAGTACTTC
TRBJ2-3 . TRBV28 . CASSPVALRGDTQYF TGTGCCAGCAGTCCGGTAGCGCTCCGGGGAGATACGCAGTATTTT
TRBJ2-1 . TRBV29-1 . CSVDHGTDNEQFF TGCAGCGTAGACCACGGGACGGACAATGAGCAGTTCTTC
TRBJ2-3 . TRBV6-1 many CASTGRITDTQYF TGTGCCAGCACGGGAAGGATCACAGATACGCAGTATTTT
TRBJ2-1 . TRBV6-2/TRBV6-3 few CASSFYSTSNEQFF TGTGCCAGCAGTTTCTACTCTACTTCCAATGAGCAGTTCTTC
TRBJ2-7 TRBD2 TRBV9 few CASSVGGGLAGDEQYF TGTGCCAGCAGCGTAGGCGGGGGGCTAGCGGGAGACGAGCAGTACTTC
TRBJ2-7 . TRBV29-1 many CSVVDNNEQYF TGCAGCGTTGTAGACAACAACGAGCAGTACTTC
TRBJ2-7 TRBD2 TRBV3-1 . CASSPGAGVGYEQYF TGTGCCAGCAGCCCGGGAGCGGGAGTGGGCTACGAGCAGTACTTC
TRBJ2-3 . TRBV18 few CASSLRSGHLTADTQYF TGTGCCAGCTCACTAAGATCGGGACACCTCACTGCAGATACGCAGTATTTT
TRBJ2-1 . TRBV27 . CASSARGGRWSDEQFF TGTGCCAGCAGCGCTAGGGGGGGGAGGTGGTCCGATGAGCAGTTCTTC
TRBJ2-2 . TRBV5-1 many CASSLGDPNTGELFF TGCGCCAGCAGCTTGGGGGACCCGAACACCGGGGAGCTGTTTTTT
TRBJ2-3 TRBD2 TRBV29-1 few CSVEDPRLAGGYTQYF TGCAGCGTTGAAGATCCAAGACTAGCGGGAGGATATACGCAGTATTTT
TRBJ2-5 TRBD1 TRBV9 few CASSTGTGPVETQYF TGTGCCAGCAGCACGGGGACAGGGCCGGTAGAGACCCAGTACTTC
TRBJ1-2 TRBD1 TRBV5-1 many CASRTGTGEAYGYTF TGCGCCAGCAGAACCGGGACAGGGGAGGCCTATGGCTACACCTTC
TRBJ1-5 TRBD1 TRBV7-2 few CASSLFGTGANQPQHF TGTGCCAGCAGCTTATTTGGGACAGGGGCCAATCAGCCCCAGCATTTT
TRBJ2-1 . TRBV6-2/TRBV6-3 . CASSSRDDEQFF TGTGCCAGCAGTTCCCGCGACGATGAGCAGTTCTTC
TRBJ1-1 . TRBV6-5 . CASSYSKWGTAVAEAFF TGTGCCAGCAGTTACTCGAAATGGGGGACCGCTGTAGCTGAAGCTTTCTTT
TRBJ2-1 TRBD2 TRBV5-1 many CASSLGSGIGNEQFF TGCGCCAGCAGCTTGGGTAGCGGGATAGGGAATGAGCAGTTCTTC
TRBJ2-1 TRBD2 TRBV27 many CASANLADSPNSEFF TGTGCCAGCGCCAACCTAGCGGATTCTCCAAATTCCGAGTTCTTC
TRBJ2-1 . TRBV5-1 . CASRDTASGDEQFF TGCGCCAGCAGGGACACCGCATCTGGGGATGAGCAGTTCTTC
TRBJ2-3 . TRBV5-1 many CASSLELDTQYF TGTGCCAGCAGCCTCGAGCTAGATACGCAGTATTTT
TRBJ2-3 TRBD2 TRBV6-5 . CASSYKGLALDTQYF TGTGCCAGCAGTTATAAGGGACTAGCATTGGATACGCAGTATTTT